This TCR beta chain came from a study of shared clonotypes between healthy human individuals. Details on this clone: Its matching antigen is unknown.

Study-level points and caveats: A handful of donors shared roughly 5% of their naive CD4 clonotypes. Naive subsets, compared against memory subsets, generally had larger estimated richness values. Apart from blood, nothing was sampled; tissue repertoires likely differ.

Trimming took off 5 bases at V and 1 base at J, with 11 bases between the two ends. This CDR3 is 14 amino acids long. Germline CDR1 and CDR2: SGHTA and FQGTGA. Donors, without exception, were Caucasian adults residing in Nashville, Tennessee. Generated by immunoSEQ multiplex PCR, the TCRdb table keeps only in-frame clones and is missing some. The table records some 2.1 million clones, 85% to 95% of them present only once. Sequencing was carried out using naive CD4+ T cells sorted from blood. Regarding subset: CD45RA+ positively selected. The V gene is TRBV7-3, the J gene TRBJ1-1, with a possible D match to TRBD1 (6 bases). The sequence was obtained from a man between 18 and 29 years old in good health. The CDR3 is CASSLGQQNTEAFF. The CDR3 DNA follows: TGTGCCAGCAGCCTAGGACAGCAGAACACTGAAGCTTTCTTT.